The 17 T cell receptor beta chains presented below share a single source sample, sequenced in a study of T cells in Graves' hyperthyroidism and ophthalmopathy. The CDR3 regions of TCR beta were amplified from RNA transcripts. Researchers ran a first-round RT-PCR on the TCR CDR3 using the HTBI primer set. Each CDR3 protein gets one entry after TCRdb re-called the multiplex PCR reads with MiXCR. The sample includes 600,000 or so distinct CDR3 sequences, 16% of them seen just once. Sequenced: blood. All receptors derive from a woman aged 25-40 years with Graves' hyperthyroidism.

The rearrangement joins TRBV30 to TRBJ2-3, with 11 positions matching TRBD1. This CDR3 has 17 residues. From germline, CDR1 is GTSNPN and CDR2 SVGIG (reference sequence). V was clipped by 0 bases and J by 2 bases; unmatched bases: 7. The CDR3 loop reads CAWSVIGTGGNTDTQYF. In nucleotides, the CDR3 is TGTGCCTGGAGTGTAATAGGGACAGGGGGAAACACAGATACGCAGTATTTT.

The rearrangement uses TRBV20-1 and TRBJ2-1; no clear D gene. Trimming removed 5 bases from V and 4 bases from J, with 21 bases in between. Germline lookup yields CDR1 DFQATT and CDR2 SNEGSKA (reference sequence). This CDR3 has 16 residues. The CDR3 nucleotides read TGCAGTGCTCCAAACCCGGGTCTGGGAAATTACAATGAGCAGTTCTTC. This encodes CSAPNPGLGNYNEQFF.

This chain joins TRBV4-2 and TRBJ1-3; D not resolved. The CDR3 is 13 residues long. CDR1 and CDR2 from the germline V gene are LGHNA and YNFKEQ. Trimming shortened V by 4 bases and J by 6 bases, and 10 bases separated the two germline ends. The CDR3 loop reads CASSPREANTIYF. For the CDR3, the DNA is TGTGCCAGCAGCCCACGTGAAGCAAACACCATATATTTT.

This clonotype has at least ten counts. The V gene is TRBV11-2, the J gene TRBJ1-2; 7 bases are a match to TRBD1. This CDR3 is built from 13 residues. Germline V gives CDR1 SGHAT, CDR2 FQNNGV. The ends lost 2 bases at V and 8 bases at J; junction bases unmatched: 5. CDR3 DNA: TGTGCCAGCAGCTTAAACAGGGGAGGAGGCTACACCTTC. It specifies CASSLNRGGGYTF.

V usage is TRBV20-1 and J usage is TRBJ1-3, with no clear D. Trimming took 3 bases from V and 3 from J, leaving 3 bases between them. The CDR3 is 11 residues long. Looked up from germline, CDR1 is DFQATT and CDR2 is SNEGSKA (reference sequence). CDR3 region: CSASYGNTIYF. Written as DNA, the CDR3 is TGCAGTGCTAGTTATGGAAACACCATATATTTT.

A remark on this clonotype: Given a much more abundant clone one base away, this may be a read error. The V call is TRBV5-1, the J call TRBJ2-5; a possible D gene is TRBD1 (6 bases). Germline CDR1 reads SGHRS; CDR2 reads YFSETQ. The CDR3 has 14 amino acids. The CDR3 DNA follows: TGCGCCAGCAGCTTGGCCCAACAGGGAGAGGCCCAGTACTTC. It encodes CASSLAQQGEAQYF.

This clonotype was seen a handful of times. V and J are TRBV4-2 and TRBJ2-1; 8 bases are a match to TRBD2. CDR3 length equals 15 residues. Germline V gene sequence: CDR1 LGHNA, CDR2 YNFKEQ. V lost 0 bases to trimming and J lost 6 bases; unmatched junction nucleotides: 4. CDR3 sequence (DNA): TGTGCCAGCAGCCAAGAATCCGGGAGGGTCAATGAGCAGTTCTTC. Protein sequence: CASSQESGRVNEQFF.

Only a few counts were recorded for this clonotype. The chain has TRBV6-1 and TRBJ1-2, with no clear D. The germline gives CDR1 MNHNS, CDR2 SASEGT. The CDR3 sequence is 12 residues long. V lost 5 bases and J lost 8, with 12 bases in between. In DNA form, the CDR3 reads TGTGCCAGCAGTCGGGGAGTTGGCGGCTACACCTTC. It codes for CASSRGVGGYTF.

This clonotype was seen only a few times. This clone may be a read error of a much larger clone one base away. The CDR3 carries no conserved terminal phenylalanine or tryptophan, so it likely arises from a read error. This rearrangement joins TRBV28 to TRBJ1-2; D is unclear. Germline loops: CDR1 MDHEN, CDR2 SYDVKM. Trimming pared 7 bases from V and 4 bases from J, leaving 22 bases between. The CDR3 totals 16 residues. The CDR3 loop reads CASTDPRALALYGYTL. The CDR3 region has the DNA TGTGCCAGCACCGACCCCCGGGCCCTAGCGCTCTATGGCTACACCCTC.

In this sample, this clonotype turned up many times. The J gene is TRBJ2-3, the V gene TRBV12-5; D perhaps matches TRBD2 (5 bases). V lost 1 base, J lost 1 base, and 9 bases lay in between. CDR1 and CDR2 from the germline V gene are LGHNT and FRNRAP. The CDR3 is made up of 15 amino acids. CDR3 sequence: CASGLERWGTDTQYF. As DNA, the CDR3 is TGTGCTAGTGGTTTGGAGCGGTGGGGCACAGATACGCAGTATTTT.

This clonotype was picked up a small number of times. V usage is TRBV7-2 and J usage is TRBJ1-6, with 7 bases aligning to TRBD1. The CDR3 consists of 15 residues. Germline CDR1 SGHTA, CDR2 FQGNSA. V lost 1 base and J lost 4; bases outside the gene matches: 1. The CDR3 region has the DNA TGTGCCAGCAGCTTAGAGGGACAGTATAATTCACCCCTCCACTTT. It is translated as CASSLEGQYNSPLHF.

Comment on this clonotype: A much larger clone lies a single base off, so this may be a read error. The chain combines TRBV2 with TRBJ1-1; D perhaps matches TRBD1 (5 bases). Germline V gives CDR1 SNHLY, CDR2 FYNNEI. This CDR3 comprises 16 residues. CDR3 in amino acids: CASSEAVRAGRTEASF. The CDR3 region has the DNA TGTGCCAGCAGTGAAGCGGTTAGGGCAGGGAGGACTGAAGCTTCCTTT.

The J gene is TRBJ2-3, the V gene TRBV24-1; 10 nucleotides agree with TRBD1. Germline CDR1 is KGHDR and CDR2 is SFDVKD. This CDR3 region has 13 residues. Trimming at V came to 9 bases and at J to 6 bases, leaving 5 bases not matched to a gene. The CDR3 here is CATGGTGVDTQYF. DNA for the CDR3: TGTGCCACCGGCGGGACAGGGGTGGATACGCAGTATTTT.

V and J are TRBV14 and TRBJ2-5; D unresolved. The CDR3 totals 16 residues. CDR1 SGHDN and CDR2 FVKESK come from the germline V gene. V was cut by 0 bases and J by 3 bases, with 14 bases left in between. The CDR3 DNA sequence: TGTGCCAGCAGCCAAGAGGTCTACGGAGTTGAAGAGACCCAGTACTTC. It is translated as CASSQEVYGVEETQYF.

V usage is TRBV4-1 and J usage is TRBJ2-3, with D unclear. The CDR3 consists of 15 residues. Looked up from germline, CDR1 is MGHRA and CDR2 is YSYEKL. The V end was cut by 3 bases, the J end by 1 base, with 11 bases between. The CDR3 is CASSQQTHRTDTQYF. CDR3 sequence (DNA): TGCGCCAGCAGCCAGCAGACTCACCGCACAGATACGCAGTATTTT.

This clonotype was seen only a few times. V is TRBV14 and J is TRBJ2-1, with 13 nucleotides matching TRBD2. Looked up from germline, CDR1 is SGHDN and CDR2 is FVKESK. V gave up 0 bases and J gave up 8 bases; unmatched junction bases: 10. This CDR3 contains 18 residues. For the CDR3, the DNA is TGTGCCAGCAGCCAAGAAACTAGCGGGAGGGCCGTTGTGCATGAGCAGTTCTTC. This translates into CASSQETSGRAVVHEQFF.

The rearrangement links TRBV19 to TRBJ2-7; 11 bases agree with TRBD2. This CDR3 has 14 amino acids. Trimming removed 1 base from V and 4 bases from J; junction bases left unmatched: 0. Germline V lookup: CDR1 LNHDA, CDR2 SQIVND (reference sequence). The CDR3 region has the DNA TGTGCCAGTAGTATAGGACTAGCGGGATACGAGCAGTACTTC. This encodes CASSIGLAGYEQYF.